Listed below are T cell receptor beta chains from one sample, sequenced in a study of OX40 agonist ivuxolimab in advanced cancers. Method: immunoSEQ multiplex PCR; TCRdb's copy keeps in-frame clones and lacks some. The profile shows 45,000 to 60,000 clones, about 90% of them singletons. Sample: CD4+ or CD8+ T cells sorted from blood, taken in a trial of the OX40 agonist ivuxolimab. Source of these receptors: an adult with an advanced solid tumor such as melanoma, head and neck, liver or kidney cancer. Both conserved end residues are part of each CDR3. A D gene is named only where the DNA matches it firmly. Only some rows state a clone size, as once, few, many or a class for expanded clones.

J gene	D gene	V gene	clone size	CDR3 protein	CDR3 DNA
TRBJ2-6	TRBD1	TRBV9	NA	CASSVEGQGFSGANVLTF	TGTGCCAGCAGCGTAGAGGGACAGGGATTCTCTGGGGCCAACGTCCTGACTTTC
TRBJ1-1	NA	TRBV9	once	CASSPFTGIDTEAFF	TGTGCCAGCAGCCCATTTACAGGGATCGACACTGAAGCTTTCTTT
TRBJ1-4	TRBD1	TRBV27	few	CASRGTGGEKLFF	TGTGCCAGCAGAGGGACAGGTGGGGAAAAACTGTTTTTT
TRBJ2-7	TRBD2	TRBV11-2	NA	CASSQELLAEAYF	TGTGCCAGCAGCCAGGAGTTACTAGCGGAGGCGTACTTC
TRBJ1-4	NA	TRBV28	NA	CASSPSPGEVNEKLFF	TGTGCCAGCAGTCCCTCCCCGGGGGAGGTTAATGAAAAACTGTTTTTT
TRBJ1-1	NA	TRBV6-1	NA	CASRGEVNTEAFF	TGTGCCAGCAGGGGAGAGGTTAACACTGAAGCTTTCTTT
TRBJ2-3	NA	TRBV14	NA	CASSQVGRYTQYF	TGTGCCAGCAGCCAAGTGGGGAGATACACGCAGTATTTT
TRBJ2-1	NA	TRBV27	NA	CASSWSDSSGWYNEQFF	TGTGCCAGCAGTTGGTCAGATAGCTCTGGGTGGTACAATGAGCAGTTCTTC
TRBJ2-4	NA	TRBV6-5	once	CASSSRQGGSKNIQYF	TGTGCCAGCAGTTCACGGCAGGGGGGTTCCAAAAACATTCAGTACTTC
TRBJ2-3	TRBD2	TRBV7-9	NA	CASSRGTSTTDTQYF	TGTGCCAGCAGCAGGGGGACTAGCACCACAGATACGCAGTATTTT
TRBJ2-1	TRBD2	TRBV18	NA	CASSPLASGGNEQFF	TGTGCCAGCTCACCCCTGGCTAGCGGGGGCAATGAGCAGTTCTTC
TRBJ1-5	NA	TRBV27	few	CANNQPQHF	TGTGCCAACAATCAGCCCCAGCATTTT
TRBJ2-1	NA	TRBV7-2	NA	CASSPGFGGDEQFF	TGTGCCAGCAGCCCCGGGTTTGGAGGAGATGAGCAGTTCTTC
TRBJ1-5	NA	TRBV10-3	NA	CAISADPTGQPQHF	TGTGCCATCAGTGCCGACCCCACCGGGCAGCCCCAGCATTTT
TRBJ1-1	NA	TRBV5-1	NA	CASSVKPGEGAFF	TGCGCCAGCAGCGTGAAACCAGGGGAGGGAGCTTTCTTT
TRBJ2-1	NA	TRBV9	NA	CASNSYEQFF	TGTGCCAGCAATAGCTATGAGCAGTTCTTC
TRBJ2-1	NA	TRBV7-3	NA	CASSSREHNEQFF	TGTGCCAGCAGCTCCCGGGAGCACAATGAGCAGTTCTTC
TRBJ1-3	NA	TRBV2	NA	CASSYGGGGNTIYF	TGTGCCAGCAGCTACGGGGGTGGAGGAAACACCATATATTTT
TRBJ1-1	NA	TRBV18	NA	CASSPPVGTEAFF	TGTGCCAGCTCACCACCGGTGGGCACTGAAGCTTTCTTT
TRBJ2-7	NA	TRBV11-1	NA	CASSSWTSDQGQYF	TGTGCCAGCAGCTCCTGGACCTCTGACCAGGGGCAGTACTTC
TRBJ2-5	NA	TRBV2	few	CASSVFGGEETQYF	TGTGCCAGCAGTGTGTTTGGCGGCGAGGAGACCCAGTACTTC
TRBJ2-7	NA	TRBV6-6	few	CASSSDYEQYF	TGTGCCAGCAGTTCGGACTACGAGCAGTACTTC
TRBJ2-7	TRBD2	TRBV5-6	NA	CASSPGGAGASYEQYF	TGTGCCAGCAGCCCCGGGGGGGCGGGGGCATCCTACGAGCAGTACTTC
TRBJ1-2	NA	TRBV30	NA	CAWSAHRANYGYTF	TGTGCCTGGAGTGCACACAGGGCTAACTATGGCTACACCTTC
TRBJ2-7	NA	TRBV9	once	CASSPGQGSSTYEQYF	TGTGCCAGCAGCCCCGGGCAAGGGTCCTCAACCTACGAGCAGTACTTC
TRBJ1-5	NA	TRBV21-1	few	CASTLHRQPQHF	TGTGCCAGCACCTTACACCGTCAGCCCCAGCATTTT
TRBJ1-4	TRBD1	TRBV19	once	CATRGGGLGEKLFF	TGTGCCACCCGAGGGGGCGGTCTGGGGGAAAAACTGTTTTTT
TRBJ2-1	TRBD2	TRBV9	NA	CASSVGTSGSSYNEQFF	TGTGCCAGCAGCGTGGGGACTAGCGGCAGCTCCTACAATGAGCAGTTCTTC
TRBJ2-6	NA	TRBV7-3	NA	CASSLGGSYSGANVLTF	TGTGCCAGCAGCCTAGGGGGGTCGTACTCTGGGGCCAACGTCCTGACTTTC
TRBJ1-1	NA	TRBV14	NA	CASSHGGSTEAFF	TGTGCCAGCAGCCATGGGGGTTCCACTGAAGCTTTCTTT
TRBJ1-5	NA	TRBV7-9	NA	CASSPFDSQPQHF	TGTGCCAGCAGCCCCTTTGATTCGCAGCCCCAGCATTTT
TRBJ1-1	NA	TRBV6-5	NA	CASSYSDGGERVAFF	TGTGCCAGCAGTTACTCAGACGGGGGCGAAAGGGTAGCTTTCTTT
TRBJ2-2	NA	TRBV7-6	NA	CASSLQTATGELFF	TGTGCCAGCAGCCTCCAGACTGCCACCGGGGAGCTGTTTTTT
TRBJ1-2	TRBD1	TRBV7-6	NA	CASSLEQGGTGYGYTF	TGTGCCAGCAGCTTAGAACAGGGGGGAACAGGCTATGGCTACACCTTC
TRBJ1-2	NA	TRBV30	NA	CAFGQGAFTF	NA
TRBJ1-3	NA	TRBV18	NA	CASSTVNSGNTIYF	TGTGCCAGTTCGACAGTTAACTCTGGAAACACCATATATTTT
TRBJ1-1	TRBD1	TRBV28	few	CASSLNNWDRDAEAFF	TGTGCCAGCAGTTTAAATAATTGGGACAGGGATGCTGAAGCTTTCTTT
TRBJ2-2	TRBD2	TRBV9	NA	CASSFGLAGVTGELFF	TGTGCCAGCAGCTTCGGACTAGCGGGCGTCACCGGGGAGCTGTTTTTT
TRBJ1-1	TRBD1	TRBV2	NA	CASRWTGTNTEAFF	TGTGCCAGCAGATGGACAGGGACCAACACTGAAGCTTTCTTT
TRBJ2-3	TRBD2	TRBV5-1	NA	CASSSSGLYPDTQYF	TGCGCCAGCAGCTCGTCGGGACTATACCCAGATACGCAGTATTTT
TRBJ2-7	NA	TRBV10-3	once	CAIRPGDWAIDEQYF	TGTGCCATCAGGCCGGGGGACTGGGCCATCGACGAGCAGTACTTC